The 24 T cell receptor beta chains in this list originate from one sample, sequenced in a study of shared clonotypes between healthy human individuals. Libraries were prepared by immunoSEQ multiplex PCR; TCRdb keeps only in-frame clonotypes and omits some of them. The data show about 1 million clones, about four fifths seen once. The sample was memory CD4+ T cells from PBMCs. Subset noted: CD45RA-negative fraction. These receptors were taken from a man aged 18-30 years in good health. Some clones in this sample may be carry-over from other donors' samples.

This clone has a handful of counts. One end of the junction is discordant with germline, which a read error may explain. The V call is TRBV5-6, the J call TRBJ2-5; 7 nucleotides align to TRBD1. Germline values: CDR1 SGHDT, CDR2 YYEEEE. The CDR3 length is 13 residues. As DNA, the CDR3 is TGTGCCAGCAGCTTGCGGCTGACAGGGCGGTTGGACTTC. This translates into CASSLRLTGRLDF.

The J gene is TRBJ1-1, the V gene TRBV30; perhaps TRBD1 as D (6 bases). The V gene's germline CDR1 is GTSNPN and CDR2 SVGIG (reference sequence). V lost 4 bases, J lost 5 bases, and 14 bases lay in between. This CDR3 is built from 13 residues. This CDR3 reads CAWMQGRGTEAFF. The CDR3 nucleotides are TGTGCCTGGATGCAGGGGAGAGGAACTGAAGCTTTCTTT. The full variable domain, in which reference TRBV30 and TRBJ1-1 provide the parts outside the CDR3, is SQTIHQWPATLVQPVGSPLSLECTVEGTSNPNLYWYRQAAGRGLQLLFYSVGIGQISSEVPQNLSASRPQDRQFILSSKKLLLSDSGFYLCAWMQGRGTEAFFGQGTRLTVV.

This chain links TRBV4-1 with TRBJ2-6; D possibly matches TRBD1 or TRBD2 (7 bases each). The CDR3 covers 18 residues. V was trimmed by 8 bases and J by 1 base, leaving 21 bases between them. Germline-derived CDR1 and CDR2 are MGHRA and YSYEKL. CDR3 sequence (DNA): TGCGCCAGCGCGGGGGTAGGGACAGCGACTTCTGGGGCCAACGTCCTGACTTTC. This gives the protein CASAGVGTATSGANVLTF.

The chain couples TRBV28 to TRBJ2-7; 9 positions agree with TRBD1. Trimming removed 6 bases from V and 3 bases from J; junction bases left unmatched: 6. The CDR3 consists of 14 residues. CDR1 is MDHEN, CDR2 SYDVKM, per germline. The CDR3 DNA is TGTGCCAGCAGCCCTATGACAGGGGGCTACGAGCAGTACTTC. The encoded protein is CASSPMTGGYEQYF.

J is TRBJ1-1 and V is TRBV10-1; no definite D call. CDR1 is WNHNN and CDR2 is SYGVQD in the germline V gene (reference sequence). The V and J ends lost 6 bases and 7 bases respectively, with 15 bases between them. The CDR3 has 13 residues. This CDR3 reads CASRAESTGEAFF. For the CDR3, the DNA is TGCGCCAGCAGGGCAGAATCTACGGGTGAAGCTTTCTTT.

The rearrangement joins TRBV6-1 to TRBJ2-3; 7 bases fit TRBD2. Trimming at V came to 4 bases and at J to 4 bases, leaving 8 bases not matched to a gene. This CDR3 contains 15 residues. Germline V lookup: CDR1 MNHNS, CDR2 SASEGT. The CDR3 loop is CASSGGGGSADTQYF. Written as DNA, the CDR3 is TGTGCCAGCAGTGGGGGGGGAGGGAGTGCAGATACGCAGTATTTT.

This rearrangement joins TRBV18 to TRBJ2-3; D is unresolved. The CDR3 length is 12 residues. CDR1 is KGHSH and CDR2 is LQKENI in the germline V gene. Trimming cost V 2 bases and J 6 bases, with 6 bases left between them. The chain's CDR3 is CASSPAPDTQYF. In nucleotides, the CDR3 is TGTGCCAGCTCACCAGCGCCGGATACGCAGTATTTT.

The CDR3 loop reads CASSPPSGAQHF. In nucleotides, the CDR3 is TGTGCCAGCTCACCACCTAGTGGGGCCCAGCATTTT. This chain connects TRBV18 to TRBJ1-5; D not certain. Trimming stripped 0 bases from V and 11 bases from J, with 8 bases between. The germline V gene encodes CDR1 KGHSH and CDR2 LQKENI. The CDR3 spans 12 residues.

This clone occurred many times. CDR3: CASRSTRHNQPQHF. The CDR3 nucleotides read TGTGCCAGCAGATCGACAAGGCACAATCAGCCCCAGCATTTT. This rearrangement joins TRBV11-2 to TRBJ1-5; D is unclear. This CDR3 region has 14 residues. Germline V CDR1 and CDR2: SGHAT, FQNNGV. V lost 6 bases and J lost 3, with 12 bases in between.

The rearrangement joins TRBV19 to TRBJ1-2, with D perhaps matching TRBD1 (5 bases). This CDR3 has 14 amino acids. The V end was cut by 6 bases, the J end by 7 bases, with 18 bases between. Looked up from germline, CDR1 is LNHDA and CDR2 is SQIVND (reference sequence). The CDR3 protein is CASRMGQGTVGYTF. In nucleotides, the CDR3 is TGTGCCAGTAGAATGGGGCAGGGCACAGTTGGCTACACCTTC.

This chain links TRBV30 with TRBJ2-5, with 13 bases matching TRBD2. The CDR3 has 16 residues. Germline CDR1 is GTSNPN and CDR2 is SVGIG (reference sequence). V was pared by 2 bases and J by 2 bases, with 5 bases of the junction left unmatched. The CDR3 loop reads CAWSLGLAGAQETQYF. The CDR3 DNA follows: TGTGCCTGGAGTTTAGGACTAGCGGGAGCTCAAGAGACCCAGTACTTC.

This clone was seen ten or more times. The chain couples TRBV19 to TRBJ1-5, with 11 bases aligning to TRBD1. CDR1 is LNHDA, CDR2 SQIVND, per germline (reference sequence). CDR3 size: 17 residues. The J segment lost 7 bases and the V segment lost 2 bases, leaving 10 bases of the junction unmatched. As DNA, the CDR3 is TGTGCCAGTAGTATATCTTTGGGACAGGGGGTGAGACAGCCCCAGCATTTT. This encodes CASSISLGQGVRQPQHF. The full variable domain, its missing parts supplied by reference TRBV19 and TRBJ1-5, is DGGITQSPKYLFRKEGQNVTLSCEQNLNHDAMYWYRQDPGQGLRLIYYSQIVNDFQKGDIAEGYSVSREKKESFPLTVTSAQKNPTAFYLCASSISLGQGVRQPQHFGDGTRLSIL.

The table lists this clone with a few counts. The V gene is TRBV11-3, the J gene TRBJ2-2; TRBD2 aligns across 8 bases. The CDR3 is 20 amino acids. Germline loops: CDR1 SGHNT, CDR2 YENEEA. Trimming at V came to 3 bases and at J to 6 bases, leaving 21 bases not matched to a gene. CDR3 sequence: CASSLGPVWGSGSQAGELFF. DNA for the CDR3: TGTGCCAGCAGCTTGGGGCCAGTGTGGGGCAGCGGGAGTCAAGCCGGGGAGCTGTTTTTT.

V is TRBV7-2 and J is TRBJ1-5, with D unclear. The CDR3 covers 11 residues. V shed 3 bases and J shed 7 bases, with 4 bases lying between them. Germline CDR1 SGHTA, CDR2 FQGNSA. CDR3 amino acids: CASSFRQPQHF. The CDR3 DNA sequence: TGTGCCAGCAGCTTCAGGCAGCCCCAGCATTTT.

The gene calls are TRBV18 and TRBJ2-5; D is uncertain. Looked up from germline, CDR1 is KGHSH and CDR2 is LQKENI. V lost 4 bases and J lost 5, with 14 bases in between. There are 14 residues in the CDR3. The CDR3 sequence is CASSLVAPSETQYF. The CDR3 DNA reads TGTGCCAGCTCACTCGTGGCCCCCAGCGAGACCCAGTACTTC.

The CDR3 sequence is CASSLWGTTDTQYF. The CDR3 bases are TGTGCCAGCAGTTTATGGGGTACCACAGATACGCAGTATTTT. The chain employs TRBV27 and TRBJ2-3; no clear D. The CDR3 extends over 14 amino acids. Trimming left V 1 base short and J 2 bases short, with 7 bases between. CDR1 is MNHEY, CDR2 SMNVEV, per germline (reference sequence).

About this clone itself: The sample holds other DNA sequences that translate to the same CDR3. The genes are TRBV7-2 and TRBJ1-2; possible D gene TRBD1, 5 bases. Trimming shortened V by 0 bases and J by 3 bases, and 8 bases separated the two germline ends. Germline-derived CDR1 and CDR2 are SGHTA and FQGNSA. The CDR3 extends over 14 amino acids. The CDR3 loop is CASSLARGDYGYTF. In DNA, the CDR3 is TGTGCCAGCAGCTTAGCCCGGGGCGACTATGGCTACACCTTC.

V usage is TRBV6-5 and J usage is TRBJ2-7; D not resolved. The germline V and J ends were trimmed by 7 bases and 2 bases, with 9 bases remaining between them. The CDR3 loop spans 12 amino acids. The germline gives CDR1 MNHEY, CDR2 SVGAGI. CDR3 region: CASKSSTYEQYF. The CDR3 bases are TGTGCCAGCAAGAGCTCAACCTACGAGCAGTACTTC.

Regarding this clone: This CDR3 is also generated by other DNA sequences in the sample. The V and J genes are TRBV7-3 and TRBJ2-3; D uncertain. CDR1 SGHTA and CDR2 FQGTGA come from the germline V gene. The V end was cut by 5 bases, the J end by 2 bases, with 5 bases between. The CDR3 has 12 amino acids. For the CDR3, the DNA is TGTGCCAGCAGCCTCGACACAGATACGCAGTATTTT. The encoded protein is CASSLDTDTQYF. Based on the CDR3 plus reference TRBV7-3 and TRBJ2-3, the full variable domain is GAGVSQTPSNKVTEKGKYVELRCDPISGHTALYWYRQSLGQGPEFLIYFQGTGAADDSGLPNDRFFAVRPEGSVSTLKIQRTERGDSAVYLCASSLDTDTQYFGPGTRLTVL.

As to this clone: Additional DNA sequences in this sample encode the identical CDR3. V usage is TRBV11-2 and J usage is TRBJ2-3; TRBD2 is a possible D gene (5 bases). The CDR3 spans 16 residues. From germline, CDR1 is SGHAT and CDR2 FQNNGV. Trimming left V 1 base short and J 0 bases short, with 11 bases between. The CDR3 loop is CASSLGLAASTDTQYF. The CDR3 DNA is TGTGCCAGCAGCTTAGGGCTAGCTGCTAGCACAGATACGCAGTATTTT.

This clone was counted a few times. V gene TRBV5-5 combines with J gene TRBJ1-5; D is perhaps TRBD1 (6 bases). The CDR3 has 16 amino acids. V was pared by 4 bases and J by 2 bases, with 16 bases between. CDR1 is SGHKS and CDR2 is YYEKEE in the germline V gene (reference sequence). As DNA, the CDR3 is TGTGCCAGCAGCCTATACGGAGGGGGGGGCAATCAGCCCCAGCATTTT. Protein: CASSLYGGGGNQPQHF.

This chain links TRBV10-3 with TRBJ1-2, with 8 bases matching TRBD1. With 7 bases clipped from V and 3 bases from J, the junction kept 10 bases outside the gene matches. The germline V gene encodes CDR1 ENHRY and CDR2 SYGVKD. The CDR3 is made up of 15 amino acids. CDR3 coding DNA: TGTGCCATCACCGCGACAGGGGTGGCCCACTATGGCTACACCTTC. Its protein is CAITATGVAHYGYTF.

This clone was seen a single time. This sequence joins TRBV7-8 and TRBJ2-1, with 7 nucleotides matching TRBD2. The CDR3 has 13 amino acids. Germline V gene data show CDR1 as SGHVS and CDR2 as FQNEAQ. V was pared by 5 bases and J by 8 bases, with 6 bases of the junction left unmatched. CDR3 nucleotide sequence: TGTGCCAGCAGCCGCATTACTAGCGATGAGCAGTTCTTC. Translated: CASSRITSDEQFF.

This clone was seen a single time. This chain joins TRBV20-1 and TRBJ1-2; no reliable D call. The germline V gene has CDR1 DFQATT and CDR2 SNEGSKA (reference sequence). The CDR3 has 11 amino acids. V lost 0 bases to trimming and J lost 4 bases, with 3 bases between them. CDR3: CSAREAYGYTF. The CDR3, as DNA: TGCAGTGCTAGAGAGGCCTATGGCTACACCTTC.